The 27 T cell receptor beta chains below were found in one sample sequenced in a study of cytomegalovirus exposure and HLA in healthy donors. Vbeta (60) and Jbeta (13) primers were used in the PCR. TCRdb's table, derived via immunoSEQ multiplex PCR, lists solely in-frame clones and lacks some. The sample holds 150,000 or so clones, around 73% seen once. Sequences were obtained from PBMCs. These receptors were obtained from a female donor in good health and CMV-seronegative.

CDR3 in DNA: TGTGCCAGCAGTGCCCGAGCGGGACACCAAGAGACCCAGTACTTC. It encodes CASSARAGHQETQYF. The rearrangement links TRBV27 to TRBJ2-5; TRBD2 matches at 7 bases. The CDR3 runs to 15 residues. J gave up 0 bases and V 5 bases, and 6 bases lay outside the gene matches. The V gene's germline CDR1 is MNHEY and CDR2 SMNVEV (reference sequence).

The rearrangement links TRBV29-1 to TRBJ2-1; 10 positions match TRBD2. CDR1 is SQVTM and CDR2 is ANQGSEA in the germline V gene. V trimming: 8 bases; J trimming: 7 bases; junction bases outside the gene matches: 11. The CDR3 extends over 14 amino acids. Here the CDR3 reads CSSFASGSSNEQFF. DNA for the CDR3: TGCAGCTCCTTCGCTAGCGGGAGCAGTAATGAGCAGTTCTTC.

The table lists this clone with a few counts. The CDR3 nucleotides are TGTGCCAGCAGCCTGGGTGGAGGGGGCGGCACTGAAGCTTTCTTT. Residues: CASSLGGGGGTEAFF. The chain has TRBV5-4 and TRBJ1-1; 7 nucleotides line up with TRBD1. The CDR3 sequence is 15 residues long. The germline gives CDR1 SGHNT, CDR2 YYREEE (reference sequence). Trimming cost V 4 bases and J 4 bases; bases outside gene matches: 10.

This clone occurred once. The CDR3 DNA is TGTGCCAGCAGTCCGGGGGGGCGCCCGGAAAAACTGTTTTTT. Protein sequence: CASSPGGRPEKLFF. The chain combines TRBV27 with TRBJ1-4; weak D call: TRBD1 (6 bases). Trimming took off 5 bases at V and 8 bases at J, with 15 bases between the two ends. Germline values: CDR1 MNHEY, CDR2 SMNVEV (reference sequence). CDR3 length equals 14 residues. The full variable domain, completed using reference TRBV27 and TRBJ1-4, is EAQVTQNPRYLITVTGKKLTVTCSQNMNHEYMSWYRQDPGLGLRQIYYSMNVEVTDKGDVPEGYKVSRKEKRNFPLILESPSPNQTSLYFCASSPGGRPEKLFFGSGTQLSVL.

The chain recombines TRBV7-2 with TRBJ2-7; 10 bases are a match to TRBD2. V was pared by 3 bases and J by 0 bases, with 2 bases of the junction left unmatched. Per the germline V gene, CDR1 is SGHTA and CDR2 is FQGNSA. CDR3 length equals 15 residues. The chain's CDR3 is CASSFSSGSSYEQYF. CDR3 nucleotide sequence: TGTGCCAGCAGCTTTTCTAGCGGGAGCTCCTACGAGCAGTACTTC.

The chain couples TRBV7-2 to TRBJ2-1; the match to TRBD2 covers 11 bases. Germline-derived CDR1 and CDR2 are SGHTA and FQGNSA. The CDR3 has 18 residues. V trimming: 1 base; J trimming: 4 bases; junction bases outside the gene matches: 9. This CDR3 is CASSLGLAGGLGYNEQFF. CDR3 sequence (DNA): TGTGCCAGCAGCTTAGGGCTAGCGGGAGGACTTGGATACAATGAGCAGTTCTTC.

V and J are TRBV18 and TRBJ1-5, with TRBD1 matching over 9 bases. Losses at the gene ends were 4 bases for V and 8 bases for J; bases not matched to a gene: 6. There are 14 residues in the CDR3. Per germline, CDR1 KGHSH and CDR2 LQKENI. The CDR3 is CASSQQGAGKPQHF. The DNA for the CDR3 is TGTGCCAGCTCACAACAGGGGGCTGGGAAGCCCCAGCATTTT.

V is TRBV4-3 and J is TRBJ2-5; D is possibly TRBD2 (5 bases). Germline lookup yields CDR1 LGHNA and CDR2 YSLEER. This CDR3 spans 12 amino acids. Deletions cut 2 bases from V and 9 bases from J, with 10 bases between. CDR3 in amino acids: CASSQRGQAQYF. As DNA, the CDR3 is TGCGCCAGCAGCCAACGGGGTCAGGCCCAGTACTTC.

The genes are TRBV30 and TRBJ2-5; a possible D gene is TRBD1 (6 bases). In germline, CDR1 is GTSNPN, CDR2 SVGIG (reference sequence). V was cut by 1 base and J by 3 bases, with 12 bases left in between. The CDR3 runs 14 residues. CDR3 bases: TGTGCCTGGAGTGGGAACAGGGTAGAAGAGACCCAGTACTTC. This encodes CAWSGNRVEETQYF.

The rearrangement links TRBV5-1 to TRBJ2-1; 7 positions agree with TRBD2. After removal of 0 bases from V and 3 bases from J, the junction contained 6 bases not matched to a gene. The CDR3 covers 16 residues. The germline CDR1 and CDR2 sequences are SGHRS and YFSETQ. CDR3 DNA: TGCGCCAGCAGCTTGGATCCGGCGGGAGACTACAATGAGCAGTTCTTC. Its protein product is CASSLDPAGDYNEQFF.

J is TRBJ1-5 and V is TRBV28; 8 bases fit TRBD1. The CDR3 has 16 residues. CDR1 and CDR2 (germline): MDHEN, SYDVKM. V trimming: 4 bases; J trimming: 5 bases; junction bases outside the gene matches: 10. The CDR3 protein is CASSSWTGQGHQPQHF. As DNA, the CDR3 is TGTGCCAGCAGTTCGTGGACAGGGCAGGGACATCAGCCCCAGCATTTT.

The chain uses TRBV9 and TRBJ1-5; TRBD1 aligns across 7 bases. CDR1 is SGDLS, CDR2 YYNGEE, per germline. Trimming removed 7 bases from V and 5 bases from J; junction bases left unmatched: 9. The CDR3 is 14 amino acids. DNA for the CDR3: TGTGCCAGCTCCCGACAGGGCGGGGATCAGCCCCAGCATTTT. Protein: CASSRQGGDQPQHF.

The rearrangement joins TRBV19 to TRBJ2-1; 7 bases agree with TRBD1. CDR1 LNHDA and CDR2 SQIVND come from the germline V gene (reference sequence). Trimming removed 4 bases from V and 5 bases from J; junction bases left unmatched: 5. This CDR3 spans 14 amino acids. This CDR3 reads CASSKRGTDNEQFF. The CDR3 DNA is TGTGCCAGTAGTAAGAGAGGGACAGACAATGAGCAGTTCTTC.

The chain carries TRBV27 and TRBJ1-2; 7 bases fit TRBD1. This CDR3 has 14 residues. The germline V gene encodes CDR1 MNHEY and CDR2 SMNVEV (reference sequence). Germline trimming cut 2 bases from V and 5 bases from J; bases unmatched to any gene: 5. DNA of the CDR3: TGTGCCAGCAGTTTAAAAGGGACAGATTATGGCTACACCTTC. Encoded protein: CASSLKGTDYGYTF.

The chain couples TRBV13 to TRBJ2-1; 7 nucleotides align to TRBD1. Germline V gene lookup returns CDR1 PRHDT and CDR2 FYEKMQ (reference sequence). This CDR3 is built from 16 residues. V lost 4 bases and J lost 4; bases outside the gene matches: 10. CDR3 residues: CASSSGRDSRYNEQFF. The CDR3 DNA is TGTGCCAGCAGCTCAGGCCGGGACAGTCGATACAATGAGCAGTTCTTC.

This clone occurred once. J is TRBJ2-7 and V is TRBV9; 7 bases match TRBD1. V was clipped by 4 bases and J by 0 bases; unmatched bases: 4. This CDR3 has 14 amino acids. Per germline, CDR1 SGDLS and CDR2 YYNGEE. The CDR3 sequence: CASSPWDSSYEQYF. The CDR3, as DNA: TGTGCCAGCAGCCCCTGGGACAGCTCCTACGAGCAGTACTTC.

The V and J genes are TRBV27 and TRBJ1-6; 7 bases align to TRBD1. J was trimmed by 7 bases and V by 6 bases; bases with no gene match: 12. Germline CDR1 and CDR2: MNHEY and SMNVEV (reference sequence). CDR3 length equals 16 residues. The CDR3 DNA reads as TGTGCCAGCAGCATGACCATTCCGGACAGGAATTCACCCCTCCACTTT. This gives the protein CASSMTIPDRNSPLHF.

The chain employs TRBV20-1 and TRBJ1-2; 9 bases match TRBD1. CDR3 size: 11 residues. Germline lookup yields CDR1 DFQATT and CDR2 SNEGSKA (reference sequence). V dropped 5 bases and J dropped 6; count of bases not matched to a gene: 1. This chain's CDR3 is CSARQGDGYTF. The CDR3 DNA reads as TGCAGTGCTCGACAGGGGGATGGCTACACCTTC.

The chain carries TRBV4-1 and TRBJ1-4, with 9 bases aligning to TRBD1. J gave up 12 bases and V 2 bases, and 19 bases lay outside the gene matches. CDR1 is MGHRA, CDR2 YSYEKL, per germline. The CDR3 runs 18 residues. The CDR3 sequence is CASSQSELTGGRQKELFF. DNA for the CDR3: TGCGCCAGCAGCCAAAGTGAGCTCACAGGGGGCCGCCAAAAGGAACTGTTTTTT.

V is TRBV19 and J is TRBJ1-5, with D maybe TRBD1 (5 bases). V was shortened by 9 bases and J by 3 bases, with 12 bases between the two germline ends. Germline V gene data show CDR1 as LNHDA and CDR2 as SQIVND (reference sequence). The CDR3 length is 13 residues. The CDR3 loop reads CASRQSSNQPQHF. The CDR3 region has the DNA TGTGCCAGCCGACAGAGTTCCAATCAGCCCCAGCATTTT.

This chain uses TRBV7-2 with TRBJ2-7; 9 nucleotides agree with TRBD2. The CDR3 length is 14 residues. Germline V CDR1 and CDR2: SGHTA, FQGNSA. After removal of 0 bases from V and 3 bases from J, the junction contained 0 bases not matched to a gene. The CDR3 loop reads CASSLASGGYEQYF. DNA of the CDR3: TGTGCCAGCAGCTTAGCTAGCGGGGGCTACGAGCAGTACTTC.

This rearrangement joins TRBV11-3 to TRBJ2-2, with 8 bases matching TRBD1. The germline V gene encodes CDR1 SGHNT and CDR2 YENEEA. The CDR3 contains 17 residues. J gave up 5 bases and V 6 bases, and 14 bases lay outside the gene matches. The chain's CDR3 is CASSPGQGISRTGELFF. The CDR3 region has the DNA TGTGCCAGCAGTCCCGGACAGGGCATATCTAGGACCGGGGAGCTGTTTTTT.

In the case of this clone: Sequence at one end of the junction differs from germline and may be a read error. The chain has TRBV2 and TRBJ1-6; D possibly corresponds to TRBD1 (6 bases). The germline gives CDR1 SNHLY, CDR2 FYNNEI. This CDR3 spans 13 amino acids. CDR3 residues: CASMQGTNSPLHF. CDR3 nucleotide sequence: TGTGCAAGCATGCAGGGGACTAATTCACCCCTCCACTTT.

This clone has at least ten counts. This CDR3 is CASSPPTGAKNTEAFF. The CDR3, as DNA: TGTGCCAGCTCACCCCCGACAGGGGCCAAGAACACTGAAGCTTTCTTT. This chain connects TRBV18 to TRBJ1-1; 8 nucleotides match TRBD1. Germline V gene lookup returns CDR1 KGHSH and CDR2 LQKENI. CDR3 length: 16 residues. V lost 3 bases to trimming and J lost 1 base; unmatched junction nucleotides: 7.

This chain connects TRBV7-7 to TRBJ2-3, with 11 nucleotides matching TRBD2. Losses at the gene ends were 5 bases for V and 0 bases for J; bases not matched to a gene: 10. This CDR3 has 18 residues. In germline, CDR1 is SSHAT, CDR2 FNYEAQ (reference sequence). The CDR3 region has the DNA TGTGCCAGCAGCCCCCAACCCACTAGCGGGAGTAGCACAGATACGCAGTATTTT. It yields the protein CASSPQPTSGSSTDTQYF.

The chain is built from TRBV2 and TRBJ2-1, with a weak D call TRBD2 (6 bases). The CDR3 sequence is 14 residues long. Looked up from germline, CDR1 is SNHLY and CDR2 is FYNNEI. V lost 3 bases and J lost 11, with 17 bases in between. The CDR3 region is CASSEERENVKQFF. DNA for the CDR3: TGTGCCAGCAGTGAGGAACGGGAGAACGTCAAGCAGTTCTTC.

CDR3 nucleotide sequence: TGTGCCAGCAGTTTTGAAGCGGGAGCCTACAATGAGCAGTTCTTC. Its protein is CASSFEAGAYNEQFF. The chain employs TRBV27 and TRBJ2-1; 8 bases line up with TRBD2. V was clipped by 3 bases and J by 2 bases; unmatched bases: 3. Germline lookup yields CDR1 MNHEY and CDR2 SMNVEV (reference sequence). The CDR3 has 15 amino acids.